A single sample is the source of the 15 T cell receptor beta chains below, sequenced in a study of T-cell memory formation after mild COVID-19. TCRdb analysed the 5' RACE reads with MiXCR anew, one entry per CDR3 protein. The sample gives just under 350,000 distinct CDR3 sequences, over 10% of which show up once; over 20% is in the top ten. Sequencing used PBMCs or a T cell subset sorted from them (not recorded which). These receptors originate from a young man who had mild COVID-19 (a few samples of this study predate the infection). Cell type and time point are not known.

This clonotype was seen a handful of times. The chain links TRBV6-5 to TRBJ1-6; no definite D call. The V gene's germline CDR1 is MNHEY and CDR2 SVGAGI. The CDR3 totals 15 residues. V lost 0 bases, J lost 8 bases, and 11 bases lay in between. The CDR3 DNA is TGTGCCAGCAGTTACTCGAGATGGGCAGATTCACCCCTCCACTTT. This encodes CASSYSRWADSPLHF.

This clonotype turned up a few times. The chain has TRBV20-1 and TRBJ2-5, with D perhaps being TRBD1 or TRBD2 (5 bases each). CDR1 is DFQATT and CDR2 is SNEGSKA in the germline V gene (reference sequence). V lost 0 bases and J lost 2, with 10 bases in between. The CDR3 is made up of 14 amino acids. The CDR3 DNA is TGCAGTGCTAGAGAAGGGACGTTTCAAGAGACCCAGTACTTC. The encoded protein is CSAREGTFQETQYF.

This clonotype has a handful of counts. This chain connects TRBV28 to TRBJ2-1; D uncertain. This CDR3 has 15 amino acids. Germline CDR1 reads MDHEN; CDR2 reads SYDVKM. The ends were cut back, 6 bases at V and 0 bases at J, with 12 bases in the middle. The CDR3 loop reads CASRTGSNSYNEQFF. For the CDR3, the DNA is TGTGCCAGCAGGACGGGTTCCAACTCCTACAATGAGCAGTTCTTC.

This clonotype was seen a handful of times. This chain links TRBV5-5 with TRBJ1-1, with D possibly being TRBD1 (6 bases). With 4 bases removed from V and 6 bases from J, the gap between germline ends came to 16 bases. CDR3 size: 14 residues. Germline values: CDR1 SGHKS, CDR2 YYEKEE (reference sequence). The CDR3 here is CASSQTTGGAEAFF. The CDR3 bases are TGTGCCAGCAGCCAGACGACAGGCGGGGCTGAAGCTTTCTTT.

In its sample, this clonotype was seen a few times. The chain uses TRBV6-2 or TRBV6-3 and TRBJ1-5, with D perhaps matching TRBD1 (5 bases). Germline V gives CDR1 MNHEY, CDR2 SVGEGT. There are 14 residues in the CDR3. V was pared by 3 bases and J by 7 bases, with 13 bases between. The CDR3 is CASSYLGGRQPQHF. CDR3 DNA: TGTGCCAGCAGTTATCTTGGGGGTCGGCAGCCCCAGCATTTT.

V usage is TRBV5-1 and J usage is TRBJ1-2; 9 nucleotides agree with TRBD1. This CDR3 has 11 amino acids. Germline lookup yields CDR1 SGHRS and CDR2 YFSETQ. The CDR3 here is CPEGTGLGYTF. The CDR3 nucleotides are TGCCCCGAAGGGACAGGGTTGGGCTACACCTTC.

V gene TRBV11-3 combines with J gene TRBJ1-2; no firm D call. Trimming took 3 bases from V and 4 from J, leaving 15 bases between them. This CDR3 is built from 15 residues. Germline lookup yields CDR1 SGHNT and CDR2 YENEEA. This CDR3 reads CASSLDPVGGYGYTF. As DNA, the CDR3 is TGTGCCAGCAGCTTGGACCCGGTCGGTGGCTATGGCTACACCTTC.

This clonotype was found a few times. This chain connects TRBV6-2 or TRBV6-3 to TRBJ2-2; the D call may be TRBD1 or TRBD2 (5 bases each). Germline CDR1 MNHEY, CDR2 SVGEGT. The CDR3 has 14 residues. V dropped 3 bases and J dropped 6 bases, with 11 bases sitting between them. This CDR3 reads CASSYHPGPGELFF. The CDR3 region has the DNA TGTGCCAGCAGTTATCATCCGGGACCCGGGGAGCTGTTTTTT.

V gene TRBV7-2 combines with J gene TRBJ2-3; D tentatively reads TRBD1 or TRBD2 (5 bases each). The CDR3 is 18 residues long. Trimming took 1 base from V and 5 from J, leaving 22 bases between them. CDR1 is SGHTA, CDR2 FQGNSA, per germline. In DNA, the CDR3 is TGTGCCAGCAGCTTAGAGCCTTTGGGACCTACAAGGTTAGATACGCAGTATTTT. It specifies CASSLEPLGPTRLDTQYF.

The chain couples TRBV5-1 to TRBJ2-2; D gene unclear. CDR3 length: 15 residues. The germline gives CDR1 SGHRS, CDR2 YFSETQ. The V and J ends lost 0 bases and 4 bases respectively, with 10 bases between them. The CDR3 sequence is CASSLDVGGTGELFF. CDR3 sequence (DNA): TGCGCCAGCAGCTTGGATGTGGGCGGCACCGGGGAGCTGTTTTTT.

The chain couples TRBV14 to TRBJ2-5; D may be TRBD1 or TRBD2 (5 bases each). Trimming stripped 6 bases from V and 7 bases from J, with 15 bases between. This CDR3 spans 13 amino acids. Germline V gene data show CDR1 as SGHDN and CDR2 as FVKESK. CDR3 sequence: CASSRSGLGTQYF. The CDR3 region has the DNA TGTGCCAGCAGTCGCTCGGGGCTGGGGACCCAGTACTTC.

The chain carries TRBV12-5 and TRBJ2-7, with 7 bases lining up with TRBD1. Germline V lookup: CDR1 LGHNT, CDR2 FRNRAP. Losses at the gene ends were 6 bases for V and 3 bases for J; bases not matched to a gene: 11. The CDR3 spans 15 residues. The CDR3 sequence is CASGRGPGANYEQYF. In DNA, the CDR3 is TGTGCTAGTGGGAGGGGGCCAGGGGCAAACTACGAGCAGTACTTC.

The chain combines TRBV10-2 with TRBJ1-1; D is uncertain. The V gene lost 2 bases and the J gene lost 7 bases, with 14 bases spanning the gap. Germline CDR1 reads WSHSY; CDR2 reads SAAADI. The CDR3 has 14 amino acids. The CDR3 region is CASSEEGSTFEAFF. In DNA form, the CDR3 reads TGCGCCAGCAGTGAGGAGGGTTCCACATTTGAAGCTTTCTTT.

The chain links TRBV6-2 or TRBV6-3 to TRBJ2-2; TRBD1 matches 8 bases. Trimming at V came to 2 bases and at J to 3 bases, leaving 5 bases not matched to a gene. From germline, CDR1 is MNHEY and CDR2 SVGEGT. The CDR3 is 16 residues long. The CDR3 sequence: CASSYDDRGDTGELFF. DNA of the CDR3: TGTGCCAGCAGTTACGACGACAGGGGAGACACCGGGGAGCTGTTTTTT.

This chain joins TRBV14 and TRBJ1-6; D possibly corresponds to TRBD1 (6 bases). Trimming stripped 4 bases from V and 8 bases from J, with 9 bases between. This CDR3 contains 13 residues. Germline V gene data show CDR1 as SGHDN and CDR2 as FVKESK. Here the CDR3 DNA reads TGTGCCAGCAGCCCGCACAGGGATTCACCCCTCCACTTT. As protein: CASSPHRDSPLHF.